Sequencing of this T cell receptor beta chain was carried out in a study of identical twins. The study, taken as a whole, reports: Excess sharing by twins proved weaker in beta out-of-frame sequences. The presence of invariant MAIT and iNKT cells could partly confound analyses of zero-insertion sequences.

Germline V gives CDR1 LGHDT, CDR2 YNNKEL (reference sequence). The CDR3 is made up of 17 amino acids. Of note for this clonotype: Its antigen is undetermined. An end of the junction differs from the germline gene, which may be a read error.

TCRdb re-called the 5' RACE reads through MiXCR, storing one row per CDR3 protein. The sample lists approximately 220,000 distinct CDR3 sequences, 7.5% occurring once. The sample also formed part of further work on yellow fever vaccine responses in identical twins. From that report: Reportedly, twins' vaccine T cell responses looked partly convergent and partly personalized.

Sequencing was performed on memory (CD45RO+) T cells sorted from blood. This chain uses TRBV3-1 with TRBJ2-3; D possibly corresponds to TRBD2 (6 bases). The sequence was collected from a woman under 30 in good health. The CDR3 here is CARSLVGGSPAADTQYF. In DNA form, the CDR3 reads TGTGCCCGCAGTTTAGTCGGGGGTAGTCCAGCCGCAGATACGCAGTATTTT.